These 20 T cell receptor beta chains were all obtained from the same sample, sequenced in a study of siplizumab effects on memory and regulatory T cells. The assay was immunoSEQ multiplex PCR, and TCRdb's table has in-frame clones only and misses some. The table includes about 120,000 clones, about 94% detected once. The source material was non-Treg CD4+ T cells sorted from blood. The receptors come from a human donor in good health.

This clone showed up just once. Other DNA sequences of this sample code for an identical CDR3. The rearrangement uses TRBV5-1 and TRBJ1-1; D is unresolved. V lost 2 bases and J lost 0, with 5 bases in between. The length of the CDR3 is 13 residues. Germline V gives CDR1 SGHRS, CDR2 YFSETQ. CDR3 nucleotide sequence: TGCGCCAGCAGCTTCAGCTTGAACACTGAAGCTTTCTTT. Its translation is CASSFSLNTEAFF.

This chain links TRBV4-2 with TRBJ2-1, with 9 bases that match TRBD2. The CDR3 has 17 amino acids. CDR1 is LGHNA and CDR2 is YNFKEQ in the germline V gene. The ends lost 1 base at V and 2 bases at J; junction bases unmatched: 6. Here the CDR3 DNA reads TGTGCCAGCAGCCAAGGAGCTAGCGGGAATCCCTACAATGAGCAGTTCTTC. This translates into CASSQGASGNPYNEQFF.

V usage is TRBV6-5 and J usage is TRBJ1-1, with D uncertain. Trimming left V 5 bases short and J 5 bases short, with 15 bases between. CDR3 length equals 14 residues. The germline V gene encodes CDR1 MNHEY and CDR2 SVGAGI. In DNA form, the CDR3 reads TGTGCCAGCAGTACCCTCATTTTGGGGACTGAAGCTTTCTTT. This sequence encodes CASSTLILGTEAFF.

The CDR3 nucleotides read TGTGCCAGCAGCCCCGACGGGAACACTGAAGCTTTCTTT. It specifies CASSPDGNTEAFF. V gene TRBV7-9 combines with J gene TRBJ1-1; D remains unclear. Trimming cost V 5 bases and J 1 base, with 8 bases left between them. CDR3 length: 13 residues. Germline V CDR1 and CDR2: SEHNR, FQNEAQ (reference sequence).

Here the CDR3 DNA reads TGTGCCAGCAGCTTTAGCGCCAAGAACACCGGGGAGCTGTTTTTT. This encodes CASSFSAKNTGELFF. The chain employs TRBV7-9 and TRBJ2-2; D is possibly TRBD2 (5 bases). V was clipped by 3 bases and J by 1 base, with 9 bases between them. The length of the CDR3 is 15 residues. Looked up from germline, CDR1 is SEHNR and CDR2 is FQNEAQ (reference sequence).

CDR3 sequence: CASSPRTSGGGLFNEQFF. The CDR3 DNA reads as TGTGCCAGCAGCCCCCGGACTAGCGGGGGGGGGCTATTCAATGAGCAGTTCTTC. V is TRBV7-2 and J is TRBJ2-1; 15 positions match TRBD2. The CDR3 length is 18 residues. CDR1 and CDR2 from the germline V gene are SGHTA and FQGNSA. J gave up 6 bases and V 5 bases, and 11 bases lay outside the gene matches.

The chain links TRBV10-3 to TRBJ2-3, with D possibly TRBD2 on 8 matching bases. V was clipped by 2 bases and J by 4 bases, with 19 bases between them. The CDR3 loop spans 17 amino acids. Germline assignment: CDR1 ENHRY and CDR2 SYGVKD. The DNA of the CDR3 is TGTGCCATCAGTGAGAGGGGACAGCGGGGGTCCCCAGATACGCAGTATTTT. Translation: CAISERGQRGSPDTQYF.

The J gene is TRBJ1-5, the V gene TRBV19; maybe TRBD1 (6 bases). CDR1 and CDR2 from the germline V gene are LNHDA and SQIVND (reference sequence). The CDR3 sequence is 16 residues long. V lost 3 bases and J 5 bases, leaving 17 bases between the germline ends. CDR3 protein: CASSISGGGPYQPQHF. CDR3 DNA sequence: TGTGCCAGTAGTATTAGTGGGGGGGGGCCTTATCAGCCCCAGCATTTT.

The chain recombines TRBV29-1 with TRBJ2-2; no clear D gene. V gave up 4 bases and J gave up 3 bases, with 12 bases separating them. Germline V gives CDR1 SQVTM, CDR2 ANQGSEA. The CDR3 covers 14 residues. The CDR3 nucleotides are TGCAGCGTTGTTCTCCGGGCGTACACCGGGGAGCTGTTTTTT. It specifies CSVVLRAYTGELFF.

In this sample, this clone turned up once. J is TRBJ2-1 and V is TRBV6-5; 8 positions match TRBD1. Trimming removed 8 bases from V and 6 bases from J; junction bases left unmatched: 6. CDR1 MNHEY and CDR2 SVGAGI come from the germline V gene. The CDR3 contains 13 residues. CDR3 residues: CASGQGISNEQFF. DNA for the CDR3: TGTGCCAGCGGACAGGGAATCTCCAATGAGCAGTTCTTC.

This clone was found once. The genes are TRBV9 and TRBJ2-1; TRBD2 aligns across 9 bases. The CDR3 has 14 residues. V lost 4 bases to trimming and J lost 13 bases; unmatched junction nucleotides: 12. Germline V CDR1 and CDR2: SGDLS, YYNGEE. This CDR3 reads CASSTTTSGAVQFF. CDR3 bases: TGTGCCAGCAGCACTACGACTAGCGGAGCTGTTCAGTTCTTC.

This chain connects TRBV5-1 to TRBJ2-5; D perhaps matches TRBD1 (6 bases). This CDR3 has 13 amino acids. CDR1 is SGHRS and CDR2 is YFSETQ in the germline V gene. Trimming took 1 base from V and 2 from J, leaving 6 bases between them. In DNA, the CDR3 is TGCGCCAGCAGCTTGAGGGGGCAAGAGACCCAGTACTTC. Protein product: CASSLRGQETQYF.

The V gene is TRBV7-8, the J gene TRBJ1-2; maybe TRBD1 (5 bases). This CDR3 comprises 13 residues. Germline CDR1 reads SGHVS; CDR2 reads FQNEAQ. The V and J ends lost 6 bases and 6 bases respectively, with 14 bases between them. This chain's CDR3 is CASSRDVQDGYTF. The CDR3 nucleotides read TGTGCCAGCAGTCGGGACGTGCAGGATGGCTACACCTTC.

This rearrangement joins TRBV11-3 to TRBJ1-1; D remains ambiguous. The ends were cut back, 1 base at V and 0 bases at J, with 3 bases in the middle. Germline V lookup: CDR1 SGHNT, CDR2 YENEEA. This CDR3 is 13 amino acids long. The CDR3 loop is CASSLAMNTEAFF. The CDR3 DNA reads TGTGCCAGCAGCTTAGCTATGAACACTGAAGCTTTCTTT.

This chain uses TRBV11-2 with TRBJ1-2; tentatively, D is TRBD1 (5 bases). The CDR3 consists of 12 residues. Trimming took 3 bases from V and 4 from J, leaving 6 bases between them. Germline V gene lookup returns CDR1 SGHAT and CDR2 FQNNGV. The DNA for the CDR3 is TGTGCCAGCAGCTTCCAGGGCTATGGCTACACCTTC. It encodes CASSFQGYGYTF.

The chain links TRBV9 to TRBJ2-5; tentative D call: TRBD1 (5 bases). Germline V gene sequence: CDR1 SGDLS, CDR2 YYNGEE. V lost 0 bases, J lost 2 bases, and 14 bases lay in between. The CDR3 sequence is 16 residues long. The CDR3 loop is CASSVGGSRVQETQYF. In nucleotides, the CDR3 is TGTGCCAGCAGCGTAGGCGGTAGCAGGGTTCAAGAGACCCAGTACTTC.

The genes are TRBV14 and TRBJ1-3; D ambiguous. Germline V gene sequence: CDR1 SGHDN, CDR2 FVKESK. Trimming removed 4 bases at V and 3 bases at J, with 10 bases between. This CDR3 spans 14 amino acids. CDR3 nucleotide sequence: TGTGCCAGCAGCCCAGAGGCGTTTGGAAACACCATATATTTT. It is translated as CASSPEAFGNTIYF.

V is TRBV7-3 and J is TRBJ1-5; D is uncertain. CDR1 and CDR2 (germline): SGHTA, FQGTGA. The CDR3 length is 13 residues. Trimming removed 0 bases from V and 5 bases from J, with 5 bases in between. The CDR3 protein is CASSLTTDQPQHF. The CDR3 bases are TGTGCCAGCAGCTTAACCACGGATCAGCCCCAGCATTTT.

The V and J genes are TRBV6-1 and TRBJ2-7; tentatively, D is TRBD1 or TRBD2 (5 bases each). Germline lookup yields CDR1 MNHNS and CDR2 SASEGT. The V end lost 8 bases, the J end lost 4 bases, and 21 bases lay between the germline ends. This CDR3 has 15 amino acids. In nucleotides, the CDR3 is TGTGCCAGCCAGCCGGTGCAGGCAGGGACGTACGAGCAGTACTTC. Its translation is CASQPVQAGTYEQYF.

The chain recombines TRBV4-2 with TRBJ2-1; 9 nucleotides match TRBD1. The CDR3 has 14 amino acids. Germline CDR1 LGHNA, CDR2 YNFKEQ. V shed 7 bases, J shed 10 bases, and the junction held 11 bases outside the gene matches. The CDR3 region is CASTSGTGIIEQFF. CDR3 coding DNA: TGTGCCAGCACCTCCGGGACAGGGATAATCGAGCAGTTCTTC.